These 7 T cell receptor beta chains were sequenced from one sample in a study of cytomegalovirus exposure and HLA in healthy donors. 13 Jbeta primers and 60 Vbeta primers were used for the PCR. The assay was immunoSEQ multiplex PCR, and TCRdb's table has in-frame clones only and misses some. The table shows about 200,000 clones, with 60% to 80% occurring only once. The material sequenced was PBMCs. The receptors were gathered from a woman under 40 in good health and CMV-seronegative.

The chain links TRBV19 to TRBJ1-1; maybe TRBD1 (5 bases). Trimming left V 3 bases short and J 1 base short, with 9 bases between. Germline V CDR1 and CDR2: LNHDA, SQIVND (reference sequence). The CDR3 consists of 14 residues. The CDR3 reads CASSIVGGNTEAFF. As DNA, the CDR3 is TGTGCCAGTAGTATTGTCGGGGGGAACACTGAAGCTTTCTTT.

The chain uses TRBV30 and TRBJ1-4; TRBD1 matches 8 bases. V lost 3 bases, J lost 7 bases, and 4 bases stayed unmatched. The CDR3 is made up of 13 amino acids. Germline assignment: CDR1 GTSNPN and CDR2 SVGIG (reference sequence). Here the CDR3 reads CAWSAGTGEKLFF. The CDR3 bases are TGTGCCTGGAGCGCCGGGACAGGTGAAAAACTGTTTTTT.

This clone occurred once. The chain combines TRBV5-1 with TRBJ1-1; 9 nucleotides match TRBD1. CDR1 is SGHRS and CDR2 is YFSETQ in the germline V gene. V lost 2 bases to trimming and J lost 0 bases; unmatched junction nucleotides: 8. The CDR3 runs 17 residues. DNA for the CDR3: TGCGCCAGCAGCTTATTCCCGGGACAGGGCATGAACACTGAAGCTTTCTTT. Residues: CASSLFPGQGMNTEAFF.

This rearrangement joins TRBV4-2 to TRBJ2-7; no clear D gene. Germline loops: CDR1 LGHNA, CDR2 YNFKEQ. V was shortened by 0 bases and J by 3 bases, with 12 bases between the two germline ends. CDR3 length: 15 residues. Here the CDR3 reads CASSQDRVFGYEQYF. In DNA, the CDR3 is TGTGCCAGCAGCCAAGATCGGGTGTTCGGCTACGAGCAGTACTTC.

This clone showed up just once. This chain connects TRBV6-1 to TRBJ2-1; 7 bases agree with TRBD1. The J segment lost 9 bases and the V segment lost 3 bases, leaving 5 bases of the junction unmatched. Germline lookup yields CDR1 MNHNS and CDR2 SASEGT. The CDR3 extends over 13 amino acids. CDR3 sequence reads: CASSETGLGEQFF. As DNA, the CDR3 is TGTGCCAGCAGTGAGACAGGGTTGGGTGAGCAGTTCTTC.

V is TRBV2 and J is TRBJ2-7; 7 bases are a match to TRBD1. The CDR3 is made up of 15 amino acids. From germline, CDR1 is SNHLY and CDR2 FYNNEI. J lost 1 base, V lost 7 bases, and 10 bases had no gene match. This chain's CDR3 is CASKTGVSRSYEQYF. The DNA for the CDR3 is TGTGCCAGCAAAACAGGGGTTAGTAGATCCTACGAGCAGTACTTC.

The chain recombines TRBV30 with TRBJ2-1; the match to TRBD2 covers 13 bases. Per germline, CDR1 GTSNPN and CDR2 SVGIG (reference sequence). This CDR3 is built from 13 residues. With 1 base clipped from V and 14 bases from J, the junction kept 5 bases outside the gene matches. CDR3 in DNA: TGTGCCTGGAGTGACGGGACTAGCGGGGTGGAGTTCTTC. Translating gives CAWSDGTSGVEFF.